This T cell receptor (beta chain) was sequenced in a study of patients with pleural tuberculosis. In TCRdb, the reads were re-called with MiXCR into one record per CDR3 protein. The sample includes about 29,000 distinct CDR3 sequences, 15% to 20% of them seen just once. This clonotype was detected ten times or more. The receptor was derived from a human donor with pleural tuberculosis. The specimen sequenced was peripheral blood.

CDR3 sequence reads: CASSISFTGGSEAFF. In DNA form, the CDR3 reads TGTGCCAGTAGTATCTCGTTTACAGGGGGCTCTGAAGCTTTCTTT. The rearrangement uses TRBV19 and TRBJ1-1; 9 bases fit TRBD1. Germline V CDR1 and CDR2: LNHDA, SQIVND (reference sequence). J gave up 6 bases and V 3 bases, and 8 bases lay outside the gene matches. The CDR3 runs 15 residues.